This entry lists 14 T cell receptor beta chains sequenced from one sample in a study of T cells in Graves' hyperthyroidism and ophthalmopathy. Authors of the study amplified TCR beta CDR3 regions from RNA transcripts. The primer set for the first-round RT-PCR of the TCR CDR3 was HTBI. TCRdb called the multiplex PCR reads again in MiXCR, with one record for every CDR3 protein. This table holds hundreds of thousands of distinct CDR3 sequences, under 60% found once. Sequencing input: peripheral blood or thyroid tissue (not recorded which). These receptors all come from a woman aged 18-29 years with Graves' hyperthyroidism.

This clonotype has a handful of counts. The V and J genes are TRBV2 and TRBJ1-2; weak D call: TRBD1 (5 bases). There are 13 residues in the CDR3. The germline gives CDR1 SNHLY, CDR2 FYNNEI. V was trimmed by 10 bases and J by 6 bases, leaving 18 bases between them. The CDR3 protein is CAIEGPGLHGYTF. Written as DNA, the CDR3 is TGTGCCATCGAGGGGCCCGGTCTTCATGGCTACACCTTC.

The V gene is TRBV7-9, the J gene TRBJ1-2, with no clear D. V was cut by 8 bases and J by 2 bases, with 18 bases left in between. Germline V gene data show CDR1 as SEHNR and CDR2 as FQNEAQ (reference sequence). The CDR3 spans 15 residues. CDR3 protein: CASSPPGRINYGYTF. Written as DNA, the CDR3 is TGTGCCAGCTCACCACCGGGCAGGATCAACTATGGCTACACCTTC.

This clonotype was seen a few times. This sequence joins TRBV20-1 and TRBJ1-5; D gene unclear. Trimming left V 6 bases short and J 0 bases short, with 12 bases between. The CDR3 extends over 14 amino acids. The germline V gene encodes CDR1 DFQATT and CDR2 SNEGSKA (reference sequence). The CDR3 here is CSAPGGHSNQPQHF. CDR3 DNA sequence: TGCAGTGCGCCCGGCGGCCATAGCAATCAGCCCCAGCATTTT.

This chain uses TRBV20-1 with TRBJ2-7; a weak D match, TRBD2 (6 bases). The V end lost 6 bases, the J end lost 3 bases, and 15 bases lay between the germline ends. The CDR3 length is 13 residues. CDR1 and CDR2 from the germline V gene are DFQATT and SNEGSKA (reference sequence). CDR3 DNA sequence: TGCAGTGCGAAGAGCTCTAGCGACTACGAGCAGTACTTC. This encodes CSAKSSSDYEQYF.

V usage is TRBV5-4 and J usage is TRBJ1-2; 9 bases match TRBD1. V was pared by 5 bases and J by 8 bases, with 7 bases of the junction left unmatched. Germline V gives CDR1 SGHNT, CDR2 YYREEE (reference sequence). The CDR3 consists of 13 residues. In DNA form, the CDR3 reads TGTGCCAGCAGGTGGGACAGGGAAGGCGGCTACACCTTC. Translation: CASRWDREGGYTF.

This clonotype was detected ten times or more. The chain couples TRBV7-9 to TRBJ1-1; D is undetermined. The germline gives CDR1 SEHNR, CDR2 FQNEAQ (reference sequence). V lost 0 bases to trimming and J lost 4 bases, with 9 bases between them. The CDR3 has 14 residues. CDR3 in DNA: TGTGCCAGCAGCTTAGCGATGGGGAGCACTGAAGCTTTCTTT. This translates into CASSLAMGSTEAFF.

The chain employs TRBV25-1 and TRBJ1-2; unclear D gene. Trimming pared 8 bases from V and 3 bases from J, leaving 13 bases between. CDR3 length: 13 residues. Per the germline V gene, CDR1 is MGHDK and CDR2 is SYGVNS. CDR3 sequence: CASGFGGHYGYTF. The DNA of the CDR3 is TGTGCCAGCGGTTTCGGAGGGCACTATGGCTACACCTTC.

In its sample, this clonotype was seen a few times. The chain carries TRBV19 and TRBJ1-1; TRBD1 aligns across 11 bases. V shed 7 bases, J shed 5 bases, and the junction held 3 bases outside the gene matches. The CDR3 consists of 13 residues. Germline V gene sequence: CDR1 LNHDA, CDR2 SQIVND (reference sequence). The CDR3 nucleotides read TGTGCCAGTAAGGGACAGGGGGGTACTGAAGCTTTCTTT. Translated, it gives CASKGQGGTEAFF.

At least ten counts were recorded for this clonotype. CDR3 sequence reads: CSARGSQETQYF. The CDR3 DNA reads as TGCAGTGCTAGAGGGAGTCAAGAGACCCAGTACTTC. The chain carries TRBV20-1 and TRBJ2-5; D is undetermined. Between the trimmed V and J ends, which lost 1 base and 2 bases, there was a span of 5 bases. Germline CDR1 and CDR2: DFQATT and SNEGSKA (reference sequence). The CDR3 sequence is 12 residues long.

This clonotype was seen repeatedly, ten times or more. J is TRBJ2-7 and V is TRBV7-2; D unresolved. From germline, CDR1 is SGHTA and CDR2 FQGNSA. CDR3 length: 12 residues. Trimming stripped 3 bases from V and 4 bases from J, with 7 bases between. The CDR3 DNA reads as TGTGCCAGCAGCTTCGGCACTTACGAGCAGTACTTC. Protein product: CASSFGTYEQYF.

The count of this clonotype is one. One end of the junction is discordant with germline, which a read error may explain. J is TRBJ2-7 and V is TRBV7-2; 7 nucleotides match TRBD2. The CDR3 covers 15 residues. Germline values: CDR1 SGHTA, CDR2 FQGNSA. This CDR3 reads CASSYSGGGPYKQYF. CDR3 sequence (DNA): TGCGCCAGCAGTTATTCGGGAGGAGGGCCCTACAAGCAGTACTTC.

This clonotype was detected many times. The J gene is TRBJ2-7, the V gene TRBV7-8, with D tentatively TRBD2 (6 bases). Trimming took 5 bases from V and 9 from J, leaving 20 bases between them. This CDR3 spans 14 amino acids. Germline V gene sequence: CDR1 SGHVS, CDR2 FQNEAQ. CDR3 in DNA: TGTGCCAGCAGCCCCCCGGCTAGCGTTCGAGGGCAGTACTTC. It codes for CASSPPASVRGQYF.

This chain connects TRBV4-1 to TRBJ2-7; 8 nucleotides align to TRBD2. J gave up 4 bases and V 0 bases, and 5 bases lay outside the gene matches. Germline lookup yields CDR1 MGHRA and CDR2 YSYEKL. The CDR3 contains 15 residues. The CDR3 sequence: CASSQDQLAVYEQYF. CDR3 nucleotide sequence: TGCGCCAGCAGCCAAGATCAACTAGCGGTGTACGAGCAGTACTTC.

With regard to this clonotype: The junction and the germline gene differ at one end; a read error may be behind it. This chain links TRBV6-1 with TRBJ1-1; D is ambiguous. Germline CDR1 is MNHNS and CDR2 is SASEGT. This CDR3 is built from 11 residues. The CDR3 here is CASSEEITASF. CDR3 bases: TGTGCCAGCAGTGAAGAGATAACCGCTTCCTTT.